The T cell receptor (beta chain) under discussion was sequenced for a study of beta chain features in type 1 diabetes. Study observations and caveats: More deletions and fewer insertions at VDJ junctions were found in patients with type 1 diabetes. Naive, central memory and Treg TCRB repertoires seemed to resemble each other more closely in patients than they did in healthy donors. Patients and controls would be equally affected if PCR favored shorter templates. The study found moderately but significantly shorter TCRB CDR3s in all four CD4+ subsets of Type 1 diabetes patients.

Concerning this clone itself: The antigen remains undetermined.

The sequenced template was cDNA made from the entire isolated RNA. Assay used: immunoSEQ multiplex PCR; TCRdb lists only in-frame clones, some missing. In the table there are about 260,000 clones, around 22% of which are singletons. The V end was cut by 4 bases, the J end by 0 bases, with 10 bases between. There are 14 residues in the CDR3. Germline V gene sequence: CDR1 SQVTM, CDR2 ANQGSEA. This sequence joins TRBV29-1 and TRBJ2-1; D not certain. This clonotype was obtained from a woman in her twenties or thirties with type 1 diabetes. The specimen sequenced was naive CD4+ T cells from blood. The CDR3 DNA follows: TGCAGCGTTGCCAGGTCCCCCTCCTACAATGAGCAGTTCTTC. This translates into CSVARSPSYNEQFF.